What follows are 7 T cell receptor beta chains derived from one specimen sequenced in a study of blood T cell repertoires in COVID-19. Clones were read by immunoSEQ multiplex PCR, and TCRdb kept only the in-frame ones, dropping some. Seen here are about 160,000 clones, 65% to 90% observed once, and the top ten hold under 3.5%. The sample taken for sequencing was peripheral blood. The receptors come from a man in his 70s with acute or convalescent COVID-19.

This clone has just a few counts. The V call is TRBV7-9, the J call TRBJ1-1, with D possibly TRBD1 on 5 matching bases. The CDR3 extends over 13 amino acids. Looked up from germline, CDR1 is SEHNR and CDR2 is FQNEAQ (reference sequence). The V and J ends lost 5 bases and 5 bases respectively, with 12 bases between them. CDR3 in DNA: TGTGCCAGCAGCCCCCAGGGTATGACTGAAGCTTTCTTT. Protein: CASSPQGMTEAFF. Using reference TRBV7-9 and TRBJ1-1 for the parts outside the CDR3, the full variable domain is DTGVSQNPRHKITKRGQNVTFRCDPISEHNRLYWYRQTLGQGPEFLTYFQNEAQLEKSRLLSDRFSAERPKGSFSTLEIQRTEQGDSAMYLCASSPQGMTEAFFGQGTRLTVV.

This clone was counted only a few times. V and J are TRBV4-3 and TRBJ2-1, with 7 bases that match TRBD2. CDR3 length equals 14 residues. Germline values: CDR1 LGHNA, CDR2 YSLEER. Germline trimming cut 2 bases from V and 12 bases from J; bases unmatched to any gene: 10. CDR3 sequence reads: CASSQNLRASGQFF. For the CDR3, the DNA is TGCGCCAGCAGCCAAAATCTGAGGGCTAGCGGGCAGTTCTTC.

The V and J genes are TRBV4-1 and TRBJ2-7, with D perhaps TRBD2 (5 bases). The CDR3 consists of 16 residues. Germline V gene lookup returns CDR1 MGHRA and CDR2 YSYEKL. V gave up 0 bases and J gave up 1 base, with 13 bases separating them. The CDR3 loop is CASSQDPGSVSYEQYF. In nucleotides, the CDR3 is TGCGCCAGCAGCCAAGACCCGGGGTCGGTTTCCTACGAGCAGTACTTC.

The chain recombines TRBV27 with TRBJ2-3; 8 bases are a match to TRBD2. The junction had 8 bases not matched to a gene; V was cut back by 6 bases and J by 6 bases. CDR1 MNHEY and CDR2 SMNVEV come from the germline V gene (reference sequence). This CDR3 comprises 14 residues. The CDR3 protein is CASRALAGLDTQYF. CDR3 coding DNA: TGTGCCAGCAGGGCCCTAGCGGGCTTGGATACGCAGTATTTT.

This chain uses TRBV9 with TRBJ1-6; D is possibly TRBD1 (6 bases). This CDR3 comprises 16 residues. Looked up from germline, CDR1 is SGDLS and CDR2 is YYNGEE. The V gene lost 1 base and the J gene lost 8 bases, with 16 bases spanning the gap. The CDR3 here is CASSVTSGTPYSPLHF. The CDR3 DNA reads as TGTGCCAGCAGCGTAACCTCCGGGACACCCTATTCACCCCTCCACTTT.

In DNA form, the CDR3 reads TGTGCCAGCAACCCCGGGGGGATAGCGGGACGGCAGGAGTATTTT. This translates into CASNPGGIAGRQEYF. The V call is TRBV28, the J call TRBJ2-3; 8 positions agree with TRBD2. After removal of 7 bases from V and 13 bases from J, the junction contained 19 bases not matched to a gene. In germline, CDR1 is MDHEN, CDR2 SYDVKM. The length of the CDR3 is 15 residues.

V and J are TRBV19 and TRBJ1-5; D ambiguous. The V end was cut by 5 bases, the J end by 0 bases, with 11 bases between. The germline gives CDR1 LNHDA, CDR2 SQIVND (reference sequence). The CDR3 runs to 15 residues. The CDR3 here is CASSQQRYSNQPQHF. CDR3 DNA: TGTGCCAGTAGTCAGCAGCGGTATAGCAATCAGCCCCAGCATTTT.